The 5 T cell receptor beta chains given below trace back to one sample, sequenced in a study of CD8+ T cells in alopecia areata. Extracted from the samples, RNA was reverse transcribed into cDNA to serve as the sequencing template. Measured with immunoSEQ multiplex PCR; TCRdb has only the in-frame clones, and not every one. The sample includes 55,000 to 70,000 clones, under 55% seen only once; the top ten take approximately 18%. This specimen consisted of CD8+ T cells sorted from blood, obtained at week 0. These TCRs come from a human donor with alopecia areata.

This clone was counted between two and nine times. V usage is TRBV11-1 and J usage is TRBJ2-7; 8 bases agree with TRBD2. The CDR3 contains 15 residues. V lost 6 bases, J lost 4 bases, and 11 bases stayed unmatched. Per germline, CDR1 SGHAT and CDR2 FQDESV (reference sequence). The CDR3 loop reads CASSSGLAPGYEQYF. DNA of the CDR3: TGTGCCAGCAGTTCCGGACTAGCCCCTGGGTACGAGCAGTACTTC. Based on the CDR3 plus reference TRBV11-1 and TRBJ2-7, the full variable domain is EAEVAQSPRYKITEKSQAVAFWCDPISGHATLYWYRQILGQGPELLVQFQDESVVDDSQLPKDRFSAERLKGVDSTLKIQPAELGDSAMYLCASSSGLAPGYEQYFGPGTRLTVT.

This clone has more than one count but fewer than ten. This chain uses TRBV29-1 with TRBJ2-1, with 11 positions matching TRBD1. This CDR3 contains 15 residues. The germline V gene has CDR1 SQVTM and CDR2 ANQGSEA. After removal of 6 bases from V and 8 bases from J, the junction contained 12 bases not matched to a gene. Here the CDR3 DNA reads TGCAGCGTCCAGTCCGGGACAGGGGGTAGGGATGAGCAGTTCTTC. This gives the protein CSVQSGTGGRDEQFF.

This clone was seen a handful of times. The V call is TRBV5-4, the J call TRBJ2-5; the D is unclear. V lost 4 bases and J lost 5, with 12 bases in between. Germline CDR1 and CDR2: SGHNT and YYREEE (reference sequence). This CDR3 contains 13 residues. In nucleotides, the CDR3 is TGTGCCAGCAGCCAGGTGACTGGCGAGACCCAGTACTTC. Translated, it gives CASSQVTGETQYF. Full variable domain (remainder filled in from reference TRBV5-4 and TRBJ2-5): ETGVTQSPTHLIKTRGQQVTLRCSSQSGHNTVSWYQQALGQGPQFIFQYYREEENGRGNFPPRFSGLQFPNYSSELNVNALELDDSALYLCASSQVTGETQYFGPGTRLLVL.

The chain is built from TRBV28 and TRBJ1-5, with D uncertain. The V and J ends lost 5 bases and 9 bases respectively, with 11 bases between them. Per germline, CDR1 MDHEN and CDR2 SYDVKM. This CDR3 has 12 residues. The CDR3 DNA follows: TGTGCCAGCAGTAGTCCTGGGAGGCCCCAGCATTTT. Translating gives CASSSPGRPQHF.

V gene TRBV19 combines with J gene TRBJ2-1, with D possibly TRBD2 on 5 matching bases. The length of the CDR3 is 13 residues. Trimming took 7 bases from V and 5 from J, leaving 12 bases between them. In germline, CDR1 is LNHDA, CDR2 SQIVND (reference sequence). This CDR3 reads CASNGLLDNEQFF. The CDR3 DNA is TGTGCCAGTAACGGGCTACTAGACAATGAGCAGTTCTTC.